This is a list of T cell receptor beta chains from one sample in a study of identical twins. TCRdb passed the 5' RACE reads through MiXCR, listing each CDR3 protein once. This sample yields hundreds of thousands of distinct CDR3 sequences, of which approximately 9% are seen a single time; 0.75% to 1% belongs to the top ten. This sample was also put to use in a study of yellow fever vaccine responses in identical twins.

Sequencing was carried out using PBMCs. These receptors originate from a young woman in good health. Both conserved end residues are part of each CDR3.

CASRGFSEQYF	TRBV28	TRBJ2-7
CASSFTGTGVGEQFF	TRBV5-1	TRBJ2-1
CASSFSRGNTGELFF	TRBV5-1	TRBJ2-2
CASSGGLMNTEAFF	TRBV7-2	TRBJ1-1
CASSPDLGGTEAFF	TRBV7-6	TRBJ1-1
CSARGGTSGGILDEQFF	TRBV20-1	TRBJ2-1
CASSPWGGPATNEKLFF	TRBV11-2	TRBJ1-4
CSVEAGGVSYNEQFF	TRBV29-1	TRBJ2-1
CSASPTSGHYNEQFF	TRBV20-1	TRBJ2-1
CAIRDTPDNGELFF	TRBV10-3	TRBJ2-2
CASGTVLAGAAKNIQYF	TRBV7-9	TRBJ2-4
CASPAKGKQRIEAFF	TRBV21-1	TRBJ1-1
CASSLSRTGRNTEAFF	TRBV7-9	TRBJ1-1
CASSYGAGGHGYTF	TRBV6-5	TRBJ1-2
CATASVGYEQYF	TRBV15	TRBJ2-7
CSVWQFYGYTF	TRBV29-1	TRBJ1-2